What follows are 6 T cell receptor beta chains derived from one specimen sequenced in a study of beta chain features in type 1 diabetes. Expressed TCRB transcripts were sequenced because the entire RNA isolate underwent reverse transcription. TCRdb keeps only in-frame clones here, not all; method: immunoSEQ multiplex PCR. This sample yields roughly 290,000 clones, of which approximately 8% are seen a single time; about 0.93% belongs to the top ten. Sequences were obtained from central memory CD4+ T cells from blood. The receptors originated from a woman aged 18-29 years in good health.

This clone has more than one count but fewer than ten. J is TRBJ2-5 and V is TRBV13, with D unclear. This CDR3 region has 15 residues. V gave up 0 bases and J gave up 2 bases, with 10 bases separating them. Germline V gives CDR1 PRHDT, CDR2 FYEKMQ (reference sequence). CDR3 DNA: TGTGCCAGCAGCTTAGGCCTAGTTCTACAAGAGACCCAGTACTTC. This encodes CASSLGLVLQETQYF. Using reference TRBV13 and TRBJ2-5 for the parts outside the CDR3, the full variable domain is AAGVIQSPRHLIKEKRETATLKCYPIPRHDTVYWYQQGPGQDPQFLISFYEKMQSDKGSIPDRFSAQQFSDYHSELNMSSLELGDSALYFCASSLGLVLQETQYFGPGTRLLVL.

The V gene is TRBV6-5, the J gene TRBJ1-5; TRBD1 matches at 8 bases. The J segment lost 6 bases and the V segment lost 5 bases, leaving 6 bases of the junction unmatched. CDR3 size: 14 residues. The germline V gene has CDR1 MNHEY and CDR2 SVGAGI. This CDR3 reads CASSRTGRGQPQHF. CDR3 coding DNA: TGTGCCAGCAGTCGGACAGGGCGAGGTCAGCCCCAGCATTTT.

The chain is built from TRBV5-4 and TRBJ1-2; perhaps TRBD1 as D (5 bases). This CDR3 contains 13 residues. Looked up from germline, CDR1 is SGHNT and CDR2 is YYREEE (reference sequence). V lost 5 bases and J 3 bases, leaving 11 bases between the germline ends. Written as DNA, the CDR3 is TGTGCCAGCAGTTCGGGGCGGGACTATGGCTACACCTTC. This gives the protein CASSSGRDYGYTF.

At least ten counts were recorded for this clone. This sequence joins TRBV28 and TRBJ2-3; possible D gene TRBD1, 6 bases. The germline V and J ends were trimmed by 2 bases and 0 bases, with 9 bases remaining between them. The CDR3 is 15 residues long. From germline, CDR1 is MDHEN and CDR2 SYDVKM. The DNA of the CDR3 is TGTGCCAGCAGTTTACGACAGGTTAGCACAGATACGCAGTATTTT. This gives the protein CASSLRQVSTDTQYF. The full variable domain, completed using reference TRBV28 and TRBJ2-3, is DVKVTQSSRYLVKRTGEKVFLECVQDMDHENMFWYRQDPGLGLRLIYFSYDVKMKEKGDIPEGYSVSREKKERFSLILESASTNQTSMYLCASSLRQVSTDTQYFGPGTRLTVL.

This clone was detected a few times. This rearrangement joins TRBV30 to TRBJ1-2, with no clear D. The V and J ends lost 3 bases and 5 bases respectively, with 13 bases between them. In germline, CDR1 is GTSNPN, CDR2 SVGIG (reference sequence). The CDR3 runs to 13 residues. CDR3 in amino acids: CAWRGSRGYGYTF. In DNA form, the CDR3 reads TGTGCCTGGAGGGGGAGTCGGGGTTATGGCTACACCTTC.

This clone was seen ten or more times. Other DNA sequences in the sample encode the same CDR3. The CDR3 coding sequence is TGCGCCAGCAGCCAAGCAAACTATGGCTACACCTTC. Translating it yields CASSQANYGYTF. The V gene is TRBV4-1, the J gene TRBJ1-2; no clear D. CDR1 is MGHRA and CDR2 is YSYEKL in the germline V gene. Trimming cost V 1 base and J 2 bases, with 2 bases left between them. The CDR3 consists of 12 residues.